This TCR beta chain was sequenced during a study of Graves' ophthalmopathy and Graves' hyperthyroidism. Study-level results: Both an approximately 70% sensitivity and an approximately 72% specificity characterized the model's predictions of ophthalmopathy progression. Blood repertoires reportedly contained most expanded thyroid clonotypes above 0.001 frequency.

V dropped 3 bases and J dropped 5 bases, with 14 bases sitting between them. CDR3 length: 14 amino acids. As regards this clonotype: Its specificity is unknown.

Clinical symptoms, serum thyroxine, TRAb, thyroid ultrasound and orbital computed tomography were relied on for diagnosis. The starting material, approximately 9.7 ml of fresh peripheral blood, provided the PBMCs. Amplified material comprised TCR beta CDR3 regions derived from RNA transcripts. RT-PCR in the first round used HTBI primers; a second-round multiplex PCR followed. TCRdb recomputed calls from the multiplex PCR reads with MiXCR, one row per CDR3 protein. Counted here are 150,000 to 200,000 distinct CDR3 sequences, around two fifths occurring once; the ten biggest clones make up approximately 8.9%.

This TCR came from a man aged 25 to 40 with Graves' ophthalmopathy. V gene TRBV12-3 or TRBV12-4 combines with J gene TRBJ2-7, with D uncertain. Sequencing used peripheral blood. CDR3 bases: TGTGCCAGCAGTTTGTCAGGACGCCACAACGAGCAGTACTTC. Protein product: CASSLSGRHNEQYF.